The next 30 T cell receptor beta chains were all read from a single sample in a study of cytomegalovirus exposure and HLA in healthy donors. The assay was immunoSEQ multiplex PCR, and TCRdb's table has in-frame clones only and misses some. This table holds hundreds of thousands of clones, 85% to 90% found once. The sample consisted of PBMCs. These receptors all stem from a man aged 18-30 years in good health and CMV-seronegative.

The chain carries TRBV5-6 and TRBJ1-3, with 8 nucleotides matching TRBD1. The CDR3 loop spans 18 amino acids. Germline V gene data show CDR1 as SGHDT and CDR2 as YYEEEE. The V segment lost 1 base and the J segment 0 bases; nucleotides outside the gene matches: 9. CDR3 DNA sequence: TGTGCCAGCAGCTTGAGCGCAGGGGGCGACTTCTCTGGAAACACCATATATTTT. Its translation: CASSLSAGGDFSGNTIYF.

This sequence joins TRBV4-3 and TRBJ2-7, with 8 bases identical to TRBD2. Germline-derived CDR1 and CDR2 are LGHNA and YSLEER. J gave up 3 bases and V 1 base, and 5 bases lay outside the gene matches. The CDR3 spans 15 residues. This chain's CDR3 is CASSQADSGGYEQYF. The DNA for the CDR3 is TGCGCCAGCAGCCAAGCGGACAGCGGGGGCTACGAGCAGTACTTC.

The chain carries TRBV28 and TRBJ1-5; 10 bases match TRBD1. The trim removed 4 bases at V and 6 bases at J, leaving 6 bases unmatched. Germline lookup yields CDR1 MDHEN and CDR2 SYDVKM. The CDR3 is made up of 15 amino acids. CDR3 sequence (DNA): TGTGCCAGCAGTTCCGGGACAGGGGATGCTCAGCCCCAGCATTTT. The encoded protein is CASSSGTGDAQPQHF.

The chain joins TRBV7-8 to TRBJ1-5; no definite D call. Trimming stripped 2 bases from V and 3 bases from J, with 2 bases between. The length of the CDR3 is 12 residues. Germline loops: CDR1 SGHVS, CDR2 FQNEAQ. The CDR3 region is CASSLYNQPQHF. The CDR3 nucleotides are TGTGCCAGCAGCTTATACAATCAGCCCCAGCATTTT.

V and J are TRBV19 and TRBJ2-7; 8 nucleotides line up with TRBD1. The length of the CDR3 is 14 residues. Germline trimming cut 6 bases from V and 3 bases from J; bases unmatched to any gene: 7. The germline gives CDR1 LNHDA, CDR2 SQIVND (reference sequence). CDR3 nucleotides: TGTGCCAGTAGACCACAGGGGGACCTCTACGAGCAGTACTTC. Translation: CASRPQGDLYEQYF.

This clone was detected only once. This chain joins TRBV29-1 and TRBJ2-7; no definite D call. Germline loops: CDR1 SQVTM, CDR2 ANQGSEA. This CDR3 is built from 12 residues. V gave up 3 bases and J gave up 0 bases, with 6 bases separating them. The CDR3 reads CSVETNSYEQYF. For the CDR3, the DNA is TGCAGCGTTGAGACAAACTCCTACGAGCAGTACTTC.

V is TRBV9 and J is TRBJ2-5; the match to TRBD2 covers 7 bases. The junction had 4 bases not matched to a gene; V was cut back by 0 bases and J by 2 bases. Germline V lookup: CDR1 SGDLS, CDR2 YYNGEE. The length of the CDR3 is 15 residues. CDR3 residues: CASSVAVAGQETQYF. The CDR3 region has the DNA TGTGCCAGCAGCGTAGCGGTAGCGGGTCAAGAGACCCAGTACTTC.

The chain combines TRBV6-5 with TRBJ1-1; no clear D gene. The CDR3 consists of 14 residues. Germline V gene sequence: CDR1 MNHEY, CDR2 SVGAGI. V was pared by 1 base and J by 1 base, with 7 bases between. The CDR3 loop is CASSYFGQNTEAFF. The CDR3 DNA follows: TGTGCCAGCAGTTACTTCGGTCAGAACACTGAAGCTTTCTTT.

V usage is TRBV6-5 and J usage is TRBJ1-5, with D perhaps TRBD1 (5 bases). The germline CDR1 and CDR2 sequences are MNHEY and SVGAGI. The CDR3 contains 14 residues. Trimming shortened V by 3 bases and J by 5 bases, and 11 bases separated the two germline ends. The CDR3 DNA reads as TGTGCCAGCAGTTATCGACAGACCTATCAGCCCCAGCATTTT. Translated: CASSYRQTYQPQHF.

The chain has TRBV10-3 and TRBJ1-6; 9 bases map to TRBD1. Germline loops: CDR1 ENHRY, CDR2 SYGVKD. The CDR3 sequence is 13 residues long. Here the CDR3 reads CASGTGIRSPLHF. Here the CDR3 DNA reads TGTGCAAGCGGGACAGGGATTAGGTCACCCCTCCACTTT.

The chain employs TRBV5-1 and TRBJ2-3; D is possibly TRBD2 (7 bases). The V gene lost 4 bases and the J gene lost 3 bases, with 12 bases spanning the gap. The CDR3 is made up of 14 amino acids. The germline V gene encodes CDR1 SGHRS and CDR2 YFSETQ. CDR3 amino acids: CASSPEGGTDTQYF. The CDR3 DNA reads TGCGCCAGCAGCCCGGAGGGGGGGACAGATACGCAGTATTTT.

The J gene is TRBJ2-3, the V gene TRBV28; perhaps TRBD2 as D (6 bases). From germline, CDR1 is MDHEN and CDR2 SYDVKM. Trimming took 5 bases from V and 2 from J, leaving 11 bases between them. The CDR3 is made up of 14 amino acids. The CDR3 nucleotides are TGTGCCAGCAGTGAGAGCGGGCACACAGATACGCAGTATTTT. Amino acid sequence: CASSESGHTDTQYF.

This chain joins TRBV30 and TRBJ1-5; possibly TRBD1 for D (5 bases). This CDR3 has 15 residues. The ends were cut back, 0 bases at V and 4 bases at J, with 13 bases in the middle. The germline V gene encodes CDR1 GTSNPN and CDR2 SVGIG (reference sequence). CDR3 residues: CAWSVIGRVNQPQHF. The CDR3 coding sequence is TGTGCCTGGAGTGTAATCGGCAGGGTGAATCAGCCCCAGCATTTT.

The gene calls are TRBV9 and TRBJ2-7; possibly TRBD2 for D (7 bases). The V gene's germline CDR1 is SGDLS and CDR2 YYNGEE. V dropped 1 base and J dropped 6 bases, with 17 bases sitting between them. The CDR3 sequence is 15 residues long. CDR3 DNA sequence: TGTGCCAGCAGCGTACGCCCGGGGGGCGTATTCGAGCAGTACTTC. Residues: CASSVRPGGVFEQYF.

J is TRBJ1-1 and V is TRBV4-3; no definite D call. Trimming stripped 3 bases from V and 0 bases from J, with 5 bases between. The V gene's germline CDR1 is LGHNA and CDR2 YSLEER. This CDR3 spans 13 amino acids. The CDR3 protein is CASSQFMNTEAFF. The DNA of the CDR3 is TGCGCCAGCAGCCAGTTCATGAACACTGAAGCTTTCTTT.

This clone appeared a single time. CDR3 protein: CASSLGGNMNTEAFF. DNA for the CDR3: TGCGCCAGCAGCTTAGGGGGTAACATGAACACTGAAGCTTTCTTT. J is TRBJ1-1 and V is TRBV5-1; TRBD1 is a possible D gene (6 bases). Germline V gene sequence: CDR1 SGHRS, CDR2 YFSETQ. The ends were cut back, 2 bases at V and 0 bases at J, with 11 bases in the middle. CDR3 length: 15 amino acids.

This clone has just one count. This rearrangement joins TRBV10-1 to TRBJ2-1; TRBD1 matches at 10 bases. V was pared by 4 bases and J by 3 bases, with 3 bases of the junction left unmatched. The length of the CDR3 is 15 residues. Germline-derived CDR1 and CDR2 are WNHNN and SYGVQD (reference sequence). The CDR3 here is CASSAGTGDYNEQFF. Here the CDR3 DNA reads TGCGCCAGCAGTGCCGGGACAGGGGACTACAATGAGCAGTTCTTC.

CDR3 region: CSAKLAGGWETQYF. For the CDR3, the DNA is TGCAGCGCCAAACTAGCGGGAGGGTGGGAGACCCAGTACTTC. The rearrangement joins TRBV29-1 to TRBJ2-5; the match to TRBD2 covers 13 bases. The J segment lost 5 bases and the V segment lost 7 bases, leaving 7 bases of the junction unmatched. This CDR3 has 14 residues. Germline V lookup: CDR1 SQVTM, CDR2 ANQGSEA.

The DNA of the CDR3 is TGTGCCAGCAGCTTATCGGCCGAGCGGGTAGACAATGAGCAGTTCTTC. Encoded protein: CASSLSAERVDNEQFF. This sequence joins TRBV7-9 and TRBJ2-1; D perhaps matches TRBD2 (6 bases). Trimming removed 2 bases at V and 5 bases at J, with 16 bases between. Looked up from germline, CDR1 is SEHNR and CDR2 is FQNEAQ (reference sequence). The CDR3 covers 16 residues.

This clone was counted many times. The gene calls are TRBV28 and TRBJ1-5, with TRBD1 identical over 7 bases. V gave up 7 bases and J gave up 9 bases; unmatched junction bases: 9. Looked up from germline, CDR1 is MDHEN and CDR2 is SYDVKM. The CDR3 is 13 amino acids. The CDR3 coding sequence is TGTGCCAGCACTCCTTTTAGGGGGCGGCCCCAGCATTTT. Protein product: CASTPFRGRPQHF.

The chain uses TRBV6-6 and TRBJ1-2; tentatively, D is TRBD1 (6 bases). Germline CDR1 MNHNY, CDR2 SVGAGI (reference sequence). Trimming stripped 8 bases from V and 3 bases from J, with 19 bases between. The CDR3 loop spans 15 amino acids. As DNA, the CDR3 is TGTGCCAGCGCTGCCCCAGACAGGAACCACTATGGCTACACCTTC. Translating gives CASAAPDRNHYGYTF.

J is TRBJ2-7 and V is TRBV5-5; TRBD1 aligns across 7 bases. V trimming: 4 bases; J trimming: 0 bases; junction bases outside the gene matches: 10. In germline, CDR1 is SGHKS, CDR2 YYEKEE (reference sequence). This CDR3 spans 16 amino acids. The CDR3 loop reads CASSEPGTAYSYEQYF. CDR3 DNA sequence: TGTGCCAGCAGCGAACCCGGGACAGCCTACTCCTACGAGCAGTACTTC.

This clone appeared a single time. The rearrangement uses TRBV7-2 and TRBJ1-5; 9 bases are shared with TRBD1. This CDR3 has 14 amino acids. V lost 5 bases and J lost 6; bases outside the gene matches: 5. The germline CDR1 and CDR2 sequences are SGHTA and FQGNSA. Here the CDR3 reads CASSRGQGFQPQHF. CDR3 sequence (DNA): TGTGCCAGCAGCCGTGGACAGGGGTTTCAGCCCCAGCATTTT.

V and J are TRBV19 and TRBJ1-2; maybe TRBD1 (6 bases). Germline CDR1 is LNHDA and CDR2 is SQIVND (reference sequence). V lost 3 bases and J lost 6, with 14 bases in between. The CDR3 is 14 residues long. CDR3 region: CASSIIRTENGYTF. The CDR3, as DNA: TGTGCCAGTAGTATCATCCGGACAGAGAATGGCTACACCTTC.

This chain joins TRBV7-3 and TRBJ2-7; 9 bases fit TRBD1. The CDR3 runs 14 residues. Germline-derived CDR1 and CDR2 are SGHTA and FQGTGA. The trim removed 3 bases at V and 1 base at J, leaving 1 base unmatched. The CDR3: CASSLDRGSYEQYF. Here the CDR3 DNA reads TGTGCCAGCAGCTTGGACAGGGGTTCCTACGAGCAGTACTTC.

This clone was observed a few times. This sequence joins TRBV18 and TRBJ1-2; D is unclear. With 2 bases removed from V and 8 bases from J, the gap between germline ends came to 12 bases. Germline V gives CDR1 KGHSH, CDR2 LQKENI. CDR3 size: 13 residues. The CDR3 bases are TGTGCCAGCTCACCAGAGAGGGATCACGGCTACACCTTC. As protein: CASSPERDHGYTF.

This chain joins TRBV4-3 and TRBJ2-3; 8 bases line up with TRBD2. Germline CDR1 is LGHNA and CDR2 is YSLEER. V trimming: 3 bases; J trimming: 3 bases; junction bases outside the gene matches: 8. This CDR3 region has 16 residues. CDR3 protein: CASSQFPSGFTDTQYF. The CDR3 DNA reads TGCGCCAGCAGCCAGTTTCCTAGCGGGTTTACAGATACGCAGTATTTT.

This sequence joins TRBV28 and TRBJ2-7, with 15 bases lining up with TRBD2. Trimming removed 5 bases from V and 9 bases from J; junction bases left unmatched: 5. The germline V gene has CDR1 MDHEN and CDR2 SYDVKM. The CDR3 spans 14 residues. As DNA, the CDR3 is TGTGCCAGCAGTCGGACTAGCGGGAGGGATGGGCAGTACTTC. It translates to CASSRTSGRDGQYF.

This chain connects TRBV5-6 to TRBJ2-1, with a possible D match to TRBD1 (5 bases). Germline CDR1 reads SGHDT; CDR2 reads YYEEEE. V was cut by 1 base and J by 4 bases, with 12 bases left in between. This CDR3 region has 15 residues. The CDR3 nucleotides are TGTGCCAGCAGCTTGCTGTCAGGGTTGTACAATGAGCAGTTCTTC. This translates into CASSLLSGLYNEQFF.

This clone has a handful of counts. The CDR3 loop reads CASSPRTGNSPLHF. For the CDR3, the DNA is TGTGCCAGCAGCCCACGGACAGGGAATTCACCCCTCCACTTT. This chain joins TRBV25-1 and TRBJ1-6, with 8 bases that match TRBD1. Losses at the gene ends were 6 bases for V and 7 bases for J; bases not matched to a gene: 5. The CDR3 contains 14 residues. The germline CDR1 and CDR2 sequences are MGHDK and SYGVNS.